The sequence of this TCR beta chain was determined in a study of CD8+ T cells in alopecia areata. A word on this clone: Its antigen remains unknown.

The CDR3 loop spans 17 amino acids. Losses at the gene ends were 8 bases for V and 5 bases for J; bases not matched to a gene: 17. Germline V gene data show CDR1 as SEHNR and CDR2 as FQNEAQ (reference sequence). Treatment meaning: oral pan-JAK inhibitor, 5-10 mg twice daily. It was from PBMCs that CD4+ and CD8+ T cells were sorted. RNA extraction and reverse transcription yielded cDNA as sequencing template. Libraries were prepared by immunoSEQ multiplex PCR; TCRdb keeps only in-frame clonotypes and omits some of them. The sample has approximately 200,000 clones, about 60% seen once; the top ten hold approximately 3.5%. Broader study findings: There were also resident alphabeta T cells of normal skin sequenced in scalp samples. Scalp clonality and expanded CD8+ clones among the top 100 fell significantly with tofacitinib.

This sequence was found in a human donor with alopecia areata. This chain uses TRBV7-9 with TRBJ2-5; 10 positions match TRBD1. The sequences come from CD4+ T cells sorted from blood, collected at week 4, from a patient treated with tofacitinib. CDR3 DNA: TGTGCCAGCGAAGCCCCTGGGGGACAGGGGAAAGGGGAGACCCAGTACTTC. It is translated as CASEAPGGQGKGETQYF.